Listed below are T cell receptor beta chains from one sample, sequenced in a study of the immune and genomic landscape of osteosarcoma. The method was immunoSEQ multiplex PCR; TCRdb's version includes in-frame clones alone and lacks a portion of them. The sample gives over 2,500 clones, over 65% of which show up once; roughly 10% is in the top ten. Sequenced material: metastatic tumor tissue from the lung. Receptor source: a woman aged 18-30 years with osteosarcoma. Both conserved end residues are part of each CDR3. Each record gives: V gene, clone size, J gene, D gene, CDR3 protein, CDR3 DNA. D genes are given only for firm matches. Only some rows state a clone size, as once, few, many or a class for expanded clones.

V gene: TRBV2; clone size: -; J gene: TRBJ1-2; D gene: -; CDR3 protein: CASWWSPDGYTF; CDR3 DNA: TGTGCCAGCTGGTGGTCGCCCGATGGCTACACCTTC
V gene: TRBV10-3; clone size: -; J gene: TRBJ1-1; D gene: -; CDR3 protein: CAISESRVQDTEAFF; CDR3 DNA: TGTGCCATCAGTGAGTCTCGGGTCCAAGATACTGAAGCTTTCTTT
V gene: TRBV5-1; clone size: -; J gene: TRBJ1-5; D gene: -; CDR3 protein: CASSEGPNAGQPQHF; CDR3 DNA: TGCGCCAGCAGCGAAGGACCGAACGCAGGGCAGCCCCAGCATTTT
V gene: TRBV6-6; clone size: -; J gene: TRBJ2-1; D gene: -; CDR3 protein: CASGPFAEQFF; CDR3 DNA: TGTGCCAGCGGACCGTTCGCGGAGCAGTTCTTC
V gene: TRBV11-2; clone size: -; J gene: TRBJ1-3; D gene: -; CDR3 protein: CASSPTDAGQSGNTIYF; CDR3 DNA: TGTGCCAGCAGCCCTACTGACGCAGGGCAATCTGGAAACACCATATATTTT
V gene: TRBV7-2; clone size: -; J gene: TRBJ2-7; D gene: TRBD1; CDR3 protein: CASSLQQGAYEQYF; CDR3 DNA: TGTGCCAGCAGCTTACAACAGGGGGCCTACGAGCAGTACTTC
V gene: TRBV6-4; clone size: -; J gene: TRBJ2-1; D gene: TRBD2; CDR3 protein: CASSREGLADNNEQFF; CDR3 DNA: TGTGCCAGCAGCCGCGAGGGACTAGCGGATAACAATGAGCAGTTCTTC
V gene: TRBV11-2; clone size: few; J gene: TRBJ1-1; D gene: -; CDR3 protein: CASTLLTHTEAFF; CDR3 DNA: TGTGCCAGCACCCTTTTGACTCACACTGAAGCTTTCTTT
V gene: TRBV11-2; clone size: few; J gene: TRBJ1-2; D gene: TRBD1; CDR3 protein: CASSLDRIAGYTF; CDR3 DNA: TGTGCCAGCAGCTTGGACAGGATAGCTGGCTACACCTTC
V gene: TRBV4-2; clone size: -; J gene: TRBJ2-3; D gene: -; CDR3 protein: CASSQTREVLNF; CDR3 DNA: TGTGCCAGCAGCCAAACTAGGGAGGTTTTAAATTTT
V gene: TRBV5-4; clone size: -; J gene: TRBJ1-3; D gene: -; CDR3 protein: CASSRGSGNTIYF; CDR3 DNA: TGTGCCAGCAGCCGGGGCTCGGGAAACACCATATATTTT
V gene: TRBV15; clone size: -; J gene: TRBJ1-1; D gene: -; CDR3 protein: CATSTLTGLNTEAFF; CDR3 DNA: TGTGCCACCAGCACCTTGACAGGCCTGAACACTGAAGCTTTCTTT
V gene: TRBV7-2; clone size: -; J gene: TRBJ2-3; D gene: -; CDR3 protein: CASSLSLVGHNTQYF; CDR3 DNA: TGTGCCAGCAGCTTAAGCCTAGTTGGCCACAATACGCAGTATTTT
V gene: TRBV7-2; clone size: -; J gene: TRBJ2-1; D gene: -; CDR3 protein: CASSFGWTSEQFF; CDR3 DNA: TGTGCCAGCAGCTTTGGTTGGACTTCAGAGCAGTTCTTC
V gene: TRBV4-1; clone size: -; J gene: TRBJ2-5; D gene: -; CDR3 protein: CASSQERNSVGETQYF; CDR3 DNA: TGCGCCAGCAGCCAAGAAAGGAATAGCGTCGGGGAGACCCAGTACTTC
V gene: TRBV7-7; clone size: -; J gene: TRBJ2-5; D gene: -; CDR3 protein: CASSLVGRGQETQYF; CDR3 DNA: TGTGCCAGCAGCTTAGTCGGTAGGGGCCAAGAGACCCAGTACTTC
V gene: TRBV5-4; clone size: -; J gene: TRBJ1-1; D gene: -; CDR3 protein: CASSLGQKNTEAFF; CDR3 DNA: TGTGCCAGCAGCTTAGGGCAGAAGAACACTGAAGCTTTCTTT
V gene: TRBV21-1; clone size: -; J gene: TRBJ1-5; D gene: -; CDR3 protein: CASSSFYREAWQPQHF; CDR3 DNA: TGTGCCAGCAGCAGTTTTTACAGGGAGGCTTGGCAGCCCCAGCATTTT
V gene: TRBV9; clone size: -; J gene: TRBJ2-4; D gene: -; CDR3 protein: CASSGDCGKNIQYF; CDR3 DNA: TGTGCCAGCAGCGGAGACTGTGGGAAAAACATTCAGTACTTC
V gene: TRBV11-2; clone size: -; J gene: TRBJ2-6; D gene: TRBD1; CDR3 protein: CASSLYRGPLSGANVLTF; CDR3 DNA: TGTGCCAGCAGCTTATACAGGGGGCCCCTCTCTGGGGCCAACGTCCTGACTTTC
V gene: TRBV27; clone size: -; J gene: TRBJ2-3; D gene: -; CDR3 protein: CASSTQLTDTQYF; CDR3 DNA: TGTGCCAGCAGTACCCAGCTCACAGATACGCAGTATTTT
V gene: TRBV4-2; clone size: large; J gene: TRBJ2-5; D gene: -; CDR3 protein: CASSQVGGEQETQYF; CDR3 DNA: TGTGCCAGCAGCCAAGTGGGTGGGGAGCAGGAGACCCAGTACTTC
V gene: TRBV6-1; clone size: -; J gene: TRBJ2-1; D gene: TRBD1; CDR3 protein: CASSEFMRQGVDEQFF; CDR3 DNA: TGTGCCAGCAGTGAATTTATGAGACAGGGGGTCGATGAGCAGTTCTTC
V gene: TRBV18; clone size: -; J gene: TRBJ2-3; D gene: TRBD2; CDR3 protein: CASSPIVGGSPDTQYF; CDR3 DNA: TGTGCCAGCTCACCGATTGTGGGGGGGTCCCCTGATACGCAGTATTTT
V gene: TRBV9; clone size: -; J gene: TRBJ2-3; D gene: TRBD1; CDR3 protein: CASSAQGIIGTDTQYF; CDR3 DNA: TGTGCCAGCAGCGCACAGGGGATAATTGGCACAGATACGCAGTATTTT
V gene: TRBV15; clone size: -; J gene: TRBJ1-2; D gene: -; CDR3 protein: CATSRPPRDGGYGYTF; CDR3 DNA: TGTGCCACCAGCCGCCCCCCGAGGGATGGCGGCTATGGCTACACCTTC
V gene: TRBV2; clone size: once; J gene: TRBJ2-6; D gene: -; CDR3 protein: CASKGQELVLAPSGANVLTF; CDR3 DNA: TGTGCCAGCAAAGGCCAGGAGCTCGTCCTTGCCCCCTCTGGGGCCAACGTCCTGACTTTC
V gene: TRBV6-6; clone size: -; J gene: TRBJ1-1; D gene: -; CDR3 protein: CASSDNRVSEAFF; CDR3 DNA: TGTGCCAGCAGTGACAACAGGGTCTCTGAAGCTTTCTTT
V gene: TRBV5-1; clone size: -; J gene: TRBJ2-7; D gene: -; CDR3 protein: CASSLFSGEQYF; CDR3 DNA: TGCGCCAGCAGCTTATTTAGCGGCGAGCAGTACTTC
V gene: TRBV5-4; clone size: -; J gene: TRBJ2-2; D gene: TRBD1; CDR3 protein: CASSRTGLTGELFF; CDR3 DNA: TGTGCCAGCAGCCGGACAGGGCTGACCGGGGAGCTGTTTTTT
V gene: TRBV2; clone size: few; J gene: TRBJ1-3; D gene: TRBD1; CDR3 protein: CASSENRGTGNTIYF; CDR3 DNA: TGTGCCAGCAGTGAAAACAGGGGAACTGGAAACACCATATATTTT
V gene: TRBV11-2; clone size: -; J gene: TRBJ1-4; D gene: -; CDR3 protein: CASSLVSQGVNEKLFF; CDR3 DNA: TGTGCCAGCAGCTTGGTTTCGCAGGGTGTTAATGAAAAACTGTTTTTT
V gene: TRBV12-5; clone size: -; J gene: TRBJ2-1; D gene: TRBD1; CDR3 protein: CASGLGQGAQLEQFF; CDR3 DNA: TGTGCTAGTGGTTTGGGACAGGGGGCGCAGCTTGAGCAGTTCTTC
V gene: TRBV15; clone size: large; J gene: TRBJ1-5; D gene: -; CDR3 protein: CATSSKTGSLNQPQHF; CDR3 DNA: TGTGCCACCAGCAGTAAAACAGGGAGCCTCAATCAGCCCCAGCATTTT
V gene: TRBV6-1; clone size: -; J gene: TRBJ1-2; D gene: -; CDR3 protein: CASSERINYGYTF; CDR3 DNA: TGTGCCAGCAGTGAGCGGATTAACTATGGCTACACCTTC
V gene: TRBV5-4; clone size: -; J gene: TRBJ1-2; D gene: -; CDR3 protein: CASSFVSRLYGYTF; CDR3 DNA: TGTGCCAGCAGCTTTGTTTCGAGACTCTATGGCTACACCTTC
V gene: TRBV7-9; clone size: -; J gene: TRBJ2-3; D gene: -; CDR3 protein: CASSPLPEYF; CDR3 DNA: TGTGCCAGCAGCCCCCTACCCGAGTATTTT
V gene: TRBV9; clone size: once; J gene: TRBJ1-4; D gene: TRBD1; CDR3 protein: CASSASLRDRNEKLFF; CDR3 DNA: TGTGCCAGCAGTGCCTCTCTCCGGGACAGAAATGAAAAACTGTTTTTT
V gene: TRBV6-9; clone size: once; J gene: TRBJ1-1; D gene: -; CDR3 protein: CASRTDTEAFF; CDR3 DNA: TGTGCCAGCAGGACAGACACTGAAGCTTTCTTT
V gene: TRBV5-1; clone size: -; J gene: TRBJ2-5; D gene: -; CDR3 protein: CASSLGLGQETQYF; CDR3 DNA: TGCGCCAGCAGCTTGGGTCTCGGGCAAGAGACCCAGTACTTC
V gene: TRBV19; clone size: -; J gene: TRBJ2-1; D gene: TRBD1; CDR3 protein: CASSPLGTGIDNEQFF; CDR3 DNA: TGTGCCAGTAGCCCCCTTGGGACAGGGATTGACAATGAGCAGTTCTTC
V gene: TRBV15; clone size: -; J gene: TRBJ2-6; D gene: -; CDR3 protein: CATSRESFSSGANVLTF; CDR3 DNA: TGTGCCACCAGCAGGGAAAGTTTTAGCTCTGGGGCCAACGTCCTGACTTTC